This T cell receptor beta chain was observed in a study of early T cells in non-severe SARS-CoV-2 infection. Study-wide background: Bulk RNA taken from unsorted whole blood was sequenced, leaving chains unpaired. Study-wide results and limits: Database matching using VDJdb favored anti-spike CD8 responses, with private and CD4 specificities left missing.

As concerns this clonotype: Its antigen is currently unknown.

Researchers tagged individual cDNA molecules with unique molecular identifiers. MiXCR was run by TCRdb on the 5' RACE reads, yielding one entry per CDR3 protein. This table holds roughly 56,000 distinct CDR3 sequences, roughly 15% found once. Trimming left V 5 bases short and J 9 bases short, with 18 bases between. This CDR3 has 14 residues. Germline-derived CDR1 and CDR2 are SGHRS and YFSETQ. The chain uses TRBV5-1 and TRBJ2-1; D not resolved. The source of this sequence is an adult who was a healthcare worker with PCR-confirmed SARS-CoV-2 infection or an uninfected control (not recorded which). The sequenced sample was whole blood, obtained at baseline. The CDR3 DNA is TGCGCCAGCAGAACGGCCCCCTTAACGCCTGAGCAGTTCTTC. Protein product: CASRTAPLTPEQFF.